These T cell receptor beta chains were read from a single sample in a study of T cell repertoires in cytomegalovirus infection. Each CDR3 protein is one row after TCRdb ran MiXCR on the reads. The repertoire has 300,000 or so distinct CDR3 sequences, around 9.1% of them found once; the top ten carry less than 3%. The sequencing sample was made of PBMCs. These TCRs come from a human donor in good health (CMV status not recorded). Some clones in this sample may be carry-over from other donors' samples. CDR3s include the opening cysteine and the closing phenylalanine or tryptophan. The D gene is left open where the match is weak. The size of a clone is reported for some rows only, either as once, few or many, or as a class for expanded clones.

v_call,clone_size,d_call,j_call,cdr3_nt,cdr3_aa
TRBV7-2,many,.,TRBJ1-1,TGTGCCAGCAGCTTCCCTAAGGTCGGGGCCCCCGTTGCTGAAGCTTTCTTT,CASSFPKVGAPVAEAFF
TRBV2,few,.,TRBJ1-1,TGTGCCAGCAAGCAGGGCTTGGACACTGAAGCTTTCTTT,CASKQGLDTEAFF
TRBV29-1,many,.,TRBJ2-5,TGCAGCGTCGCGTCCCAGGGGAAAGAGACCCAGTACTTC,CSVASQGKETQYF
TRBV6-1,few,.,TRBJ2-3,TGTGCCAGCAGTGAAGGGGGTCGCACAGATACGCAGTATTTT,CASSEGGRTDTQYF
TRBV6-5,few,.,TRBJ1-1,TGTGCCAGCAGTTACGGGCCGAACCAGAACACTGAAGCTTTCTTT,CASSYGPNQNTEAFF
TRBV5-1,many,TRBD1,TRBJ2-5,TGCGCCAGCAGCCGTACCCCCGACAGGGTTGGGGAGACCCAGTACTTC,CASSRTPDRVGETQYF
TRBV28,many,TRBD1,TRBJ2-3,TGTGCCAGCCGGGGACAGGGTGTGGGCACAGATACGCAGTATTTT,CASRGQGVGTDTQYF
TRBV28,many,.,TRBJ2-3,TGTGCCAGCAGTCATCGTGGGGATACGCAGTATTTT,CASSHRGDTQYF
TRBV12-3/TRBV12-4,many,.,TRBJ1-2,TGTGCCAGCAGCCCCAGGACAAGAAGGTTGTTCGGCTACACCTTC,CASSPRTRRLFGYTF
TRBV28,many,TRBD1,TRBJ1-2,TGTGCCAGCAGCCCCTCTTCAGGGGGCCCCTATGGCTACACCTTC,CASSPSSGGPYGYTF
TRBV4-1,many,TRBD1,TRBJ1-5,TGCGCCAGCAGCCACCCAGGGGGGGGGACTCAGCCCCAGCATTTT,CASSHPGGGTQPQHF
TRBV4-2,many,.,TRBJ1-3,TGTGCCAGCAGCCAAGATGACGTGCACGTGGGAGGAAACACCATATATTTT,CASSQDDVHVGGNTIYF
TRBV7-9,many,.,TRBJ2-1,TGTGCCAGCAGCCCGCCCCCTAAAAACAATGAGCAGTTCTTC,CASSPPPKNNEQFF
TRBV28,many,TRBD2,TRBJ2-5,TGTGCCAGCAGTTTCGCTAGCGGGGGGGCTAGCTTC,CASSFASGGASF
TRBV7-2,many,TRBD1,TRBJ2-7,TGTGCCAGCAGCATATCCGGGACAGCATACGAGCAGTACTTC,CASSISGTAYEQYF
TRBV4-1,many,.,TRBJ2-1,TGCGCCAGCAGCCTTGGATCTGAGCAGTTCTTC,CASSLGSEQFF
TRBV19,many,TRBD1,TRBJ2-1,TGTGCCAGTAGTGGCGAGACAGGGTTCGATGAGCAGTTCTTC,CASSGETGFDEQFF
TRBV19,many,.,TRBJ1-5,TGTGCCACTGAAGGGGGACGCCGTTATAGCAATCAGCCCCAGCATTTT,CATEGGRRYSNQPQHF
TRBV10-3,many,TRBD1,TRBJ1-2,TGTGCCATCAGTGAGAGGGGGCTGCTTAACTATGGCTACACCTTC,CAISERGLLNYGYTF
TRBV7-2,many,.,TRBJ2-2,TGTGCCAGCAGCTTAGCGCCTGGGCCCGCTACCGGGGAGCTGTTTTTT,CASSLAPGPATGELFF
TRBV27,many,TRBD1,TRBJ2-7,TGTGCCAGCAGTTTATGGGACAGTCCCTACGAGCAGTACTTC,CASSLWDSPYEQYF
TRBV12-3/TRBV12-4,many,.,TRBJ2-5,TGTGCCAGCAGTTTGGTATTCCCGCAGCAAGAGACCCAGTACTTC,CASSLVFPQQETQYF
TRBV2,many,.,TRBJ1-5,TGTGCCAGCAGTGATTTAGGGGGTAGCAATCAGCCCCAGCATTTT,CASSDLGGSNQPQHF
TRBV7-3,many,.,TRBJ2-1,TGTGCCAGCAGCTGGACTGGGGGTGATGAGCAGTTCTTC,CASSWTGGDEQFF
TRBV2,.,.,TRBJ2-1,TGTGCCAGCAGCCTACTAGATCCCACGCTTAATGAGCAGTTCTTC,CASSLLDPTLNEQFF
TRBV20-1,many,.,TRBJ2-3,TGCAGTGCTAGTAGGGATACGCAGTATTTT,CSASRDTQYF
TRBV5-6,few,TRBD1,TRBJ1-2,TGTGCCAGCAGCTTTGAGACAGGGAACTATGGCTACACCTTC,CASSFETGNYGYTF
TRBV20-1,.,TRBD2,TRBJ2-7,TGCAGTGCTAGAGATCGGGAGGAGGAACGCTACGAGCAGTACTTC,CSARDREEERYEQYF
TRBV20-1,few,.,TRBJ1-5,TGCAGTGCTTCTGACAGTAACAGCAATCAGCCCCAGCATTTT,CSASDSNSNQPQHF
TRBV7-8,many,TRBD1,TRBJ2-1,TGTGCCAGCAGACTTACCCTCTCGGGACAGGGGGCGTACAATGAGCAGTTCTTC,CASRLTLSGQGAYNEQFF
TRBV4-1,many,.,TRBJ2-5,TGCGCCAGCAGCCAAGCCCCTATTCCGGGACCCCCGGCCCAAGAGACCCAGTACTTC,CASSQAPIPGPPAQETQYF
TRBV12-3/TRBV12-4,few,.,TRBJ1-1,TGTGCCAGCATTTGGGGGGGGGCCCCCGGGGCTTTCTTT,CASIWGGAPGAFF
TRBV29-1,few,TRBD1,TRBJ2-3,TGCAGCGTTGGGGGACAGGGGTCCTCTAGCACAGATACGCAGTATTTT,CSVGGQGSSSTDTQYF
TRBV2,.,.,TRBJ2-3,TGTGCCAGCCTCTCGGGACTCAGGACTAGCACAGATACGCAGTATTTT,CASLSGLRTSTDTQYF
TRBV29-1,many,.,TRBJ1-2,TGCAGCACCTGGGGGGACGGCTACACCTTC,CSTWGDGYTF
TRBV14,.,.,TRBJ1-6,TGTGCCAGCAGCCTAGGAGGGACGCAGAGCTCCTATAATTCACCCCTCCACTTT,CASSLGGTQSSYNSPLHF
TRBV4-2,many,.,TRBJ2-1,TGTGCCAGCAGCCTGAGGGGGAGCCTTGACAATGAGCAGTTCTTC,CASSLRGSLDNEQFF
TRBV20-1,many,TRBD1,TRBJ1-2,TGCAGTGCTCTCGACAGGGGCGACTATGGCTACACCTTC,CSALDRGDYGYTF
TRBV11-1,many,.,TRBJ2-1,TGTGCCAGCAGCCCCATAGGGAGCAATGAGCAGTTCTTC,CASSPIGSNEQFF